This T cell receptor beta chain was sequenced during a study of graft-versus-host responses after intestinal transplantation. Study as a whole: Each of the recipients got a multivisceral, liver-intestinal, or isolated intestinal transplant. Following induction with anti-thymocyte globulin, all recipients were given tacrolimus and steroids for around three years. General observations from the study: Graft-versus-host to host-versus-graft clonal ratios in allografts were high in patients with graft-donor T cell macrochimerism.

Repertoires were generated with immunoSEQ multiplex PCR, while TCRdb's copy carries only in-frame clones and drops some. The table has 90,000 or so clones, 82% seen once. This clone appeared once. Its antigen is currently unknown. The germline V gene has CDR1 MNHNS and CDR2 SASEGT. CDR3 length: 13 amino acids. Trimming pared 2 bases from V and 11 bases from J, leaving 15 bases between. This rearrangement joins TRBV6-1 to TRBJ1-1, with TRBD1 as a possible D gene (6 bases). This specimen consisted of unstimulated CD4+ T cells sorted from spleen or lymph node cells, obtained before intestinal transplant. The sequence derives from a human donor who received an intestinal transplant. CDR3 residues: CASSETRGGLAFF. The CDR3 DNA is TGTGCCAGCAGTGAAACCAGGGGAGGGCTGGCTTTCTTT.